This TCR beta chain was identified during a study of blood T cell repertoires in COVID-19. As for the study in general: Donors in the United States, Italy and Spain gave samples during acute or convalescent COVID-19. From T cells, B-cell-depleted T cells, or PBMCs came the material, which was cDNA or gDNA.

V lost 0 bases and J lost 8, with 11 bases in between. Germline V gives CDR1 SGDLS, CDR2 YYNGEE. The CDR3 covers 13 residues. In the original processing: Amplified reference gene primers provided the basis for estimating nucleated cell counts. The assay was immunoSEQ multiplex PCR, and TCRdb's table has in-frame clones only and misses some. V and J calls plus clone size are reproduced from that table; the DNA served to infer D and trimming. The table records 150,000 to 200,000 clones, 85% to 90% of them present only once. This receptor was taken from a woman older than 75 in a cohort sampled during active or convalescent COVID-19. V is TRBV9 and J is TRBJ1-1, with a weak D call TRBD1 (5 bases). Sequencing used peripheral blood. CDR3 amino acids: CASSVAGGVEAFF. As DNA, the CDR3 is TGTGCCAGCAGCGTAGCGGGGGGGGTCGAAGCTTTCTTT.